This TCR beta chain was identified during a study of type 1 and type 2 diabetes patients (dated by TCRdb to the mid-2010s). Regarding the study in general: About ten type 1 diabetes patients, a few type 2 diabetes patients and about 6 nondiabetic controls were recruited in China to form the cohort. Across the study, CD4+ and CD8+ T cells were positively selected from PBMCs using CD4 or CD8 MicroBeads on MACS columns. The whole study generated approximately 19 million paired-end reads. The study used high-throughput sequencing to profile TCRbeta repertoires and compare individuals with type 1 diabetes, type 2 diabetes and no diabetes. Type 2 diabetes patients were included as a disease comparison group for the type 1 diabetes patients. Similar V gene usage was observed when roughly 20-cycle and roughly 27-cycle amplification were compared, suggesting similar primer efficiencies and random PCR bias. TCRbeta libraries were sequenced paired-end on Illumina HiSeq 2000 or MiSeq instruments.

Clipping removes 3 bases from V and 4 bases from J, with 7 as the unmatched junction base count. According to the germline V gene (reference sequence), CDR1 reads MNHEY and CDR2 reads SMNVEV. The CDR3 goes from the cysteine to the phenylalanine over 15 residues. This entry keeps only the CDR3 DNA: 45 bases, framed from base 1. Reads for this sample came from an Illumina MiSeq. For TCRbeta CDR3 amplification, the template was genomic DNA taken from the sorted T cell subsets. The TCRbeta CDR3 region was amplified by multiplex PCR using 30 forward and 13 reverse primers. After the PCR products were purified with AMPure XP beads, a second PCR of 25 cycles was run to add indices and adaptors. Before sequencing, the QIAquick Gel Extraction Kit was used to gel-purify the libraries. The authors' pipeline ran thus. Paired-end reads were merged with FLASH and aligned to IMGT V, D and J germline references using IgBLAST. After reads whose alignment identity to germline references fell below 70% were discarded, roughly 11,000,000 reads remained study-wide. CDR3 boundaries, reading frame and productivity were assigned following IMGT definitions. A highly-expanded clone was defined as any clone making up 1% or more of reads, and normalized Shannon entropy served as the measure of diversity. Group differences in Shannon entropy were tested with unpaired two-tailed t-tests. Clones were called with MiXCR by TCRdb after fastp trimmed the public reads at Q25, and only in-frame beta chains were retained. Merged by CDR3 protein, the rows form single entries marked with the most common genes and DNA. For this entry, the V and J calls and clone size follow TCRdb and not the study's own pipeline. The sample yields fewer than 300,000 distinct CDR3 sequences; 47% were counted once. The ten biggest clones cover roughly 15% of the sample.

This clonotype appeared a few times. What antigen it recognizes has not been identified. Base qualities were left out, and no much larger clone turns up one base away. Paper-wide results and their limitations: Highly correlated V and J gene usage patterns were observed for type 2 diabetes and control samples, with an average of about 0.97 between samples. Because only a limited number of T2D and control samples were sequenced, some T1D-only HECs might also be present in more T2D or control samples. Only a few highly-expanded CD4+ clones (median one) were found in type 2 diabetes patients, and these clones made up a median around 4% of reads. Age and gender were not matched between study groups, possibly biasing interpretation. Type 2 diabetes repertoires showed high diversity, significantly greater than type 1 diabetes repertoires in both CD4+ and CD8+ T cells.

Standard classification criteria for type 1 or type 2 diabetes were met by all diabetic patients, and glucose and C-peptide were assessed by WHO-recommended methods. Donors were excluded if they had other autoimmune diseases or infections within the previous four weeks. A roughly 9.1-milliliter sample of peripheral blood was drawn from every participant. PBMCs were isolated with LymphoPrep density separation. The rearrangement combines TRBV27 with TRBJ2-7; 9 central bases correspond to TRBD2. The source is a man between 18 and 29 years old with type 2 diabetes. The sequencing sample was made of peripheral blood mononuclear cells (PBMCs). Here is the DNA: TGTGCCAGCAGTTTTTTCGCGGGAGGGAGTTACGAGCAGTACTTC. Its protein product is CASSFFAGGSYEQYF.